The 13 T cell receptor beta chains listed next were all sequenced from one sample in a study of blood T cell repertoires in COVID-19. Generated by immunoSEQ multiplex PCR, the TCRdb table keeps only in-frame clones and is missing some. Of 250,000 to 300,000 clones in the sample, around four fifths were seen once. Specimen: peripheral blood. The receptor set was obtained from a man at least 80 years old with acute or convalescent COVID-19.

V and J are TRBV21-1 and TRBJ2-2; no check of the table's D call, TRBD2, against the DNA was made. TRBV21-1 is tagged as a pseudogene. There are 16 residues in the CDR3. The CDR3 region has the DNA TGTGCCAGCAGTACCAATAGCGGGGTGTCGTCCGGGGAGCTGTTTTTT. It yields the protein CASSTNSGVSSGELFF.

This clone showed up just a few times. The chain has TRBV2 and TRBJ2-5, with 9 nucleotides matching TRBD2. Germline V gives CDR1 SNHLY, CDR2 FYNNEI. CDR3 length: 18 amino acids. V lost 0 bases, J lost 1 base, and 9 bases stayed unmatched. The CDR3 DNA sequence: TGTGCCAGCAGTGAAGCGGGACGCGGGGGGGCGGGCCAAGAGACCCAGTACTTC. Residues: CASSEAGRGGAGQETQYF.

V usage is TRBV19 and J usage is TRBJ2-1, with 12 nucleotides matching TRBD2. Germline CDR1 and CDR2: LNHDA and SQIVND (reference sequence). The J segment lost 8 bases and the V segment lost 10 bases, leaving 6 bases of the junction unmatched. CDR3 length: 13 residues. As DNA, the CDR3 is TGTGCCACCTCCGGACTAGCGGGGTATGAGCAGTTCTTC. This sequence encodes CATSGLAGYEQFF.

This clone was detected only a few times. The V and J genes are TRBV29-1 and TRBJ2-3; D possibly corresponds to TRBD1 (6 bases). CDR1 and CDR2 from the germline V gene are SQVTM and ANQGSEA. This CDR3 region has 13 residues. Trimming shortened V by 7 bases and J by 4 bases, and 15 bases separated the two germline ends. The CDR3 protein is CSARGSGADTQYF. The DNA for the CDR3 is TGCAGCGCCAGGGGATCCGGGGCAGATACGCAGTATTTT.

CDR3 sequence reads: CASSARGGLAEKLFF. The DNA for the CDR3 is TGTGCCAGCAGCGCCCGGGGGGGGTTGGCGGAAAAACTGTTTTTT. This chain connects TRBV9 to TRBJ1-4; D perhaps matches TRBD1 (5 bases). Deletions cut 3 bases from V and 8 bases from J, with 17 bases between. Per the germline V gene, CDR1 is SGDLS and CDR2 is YYNGEE. CDR3 length equals 15 residues.

This chain uses TRBV23-1 with TRBJ1-4; a possible D gene is TRBD1 (5 bases). TRBV23-1 is identified as an open reading frame with a role that is uncertain. V lost 2 bases, J lost 4 bases, and 11 bases lay in between. This CDR3 is built from 15 residues. The DNA of the CDR3 is TGCGCCAGCAGTCAACGCAGGGTATATAATGAAAAACTGTTTTTT. This sequence encodes CASSQRRVYNEKLFF.

This CDR3 is CAWREGTSGAYEQYF. CDR3 bases: TGTGCCTGGAGGGAGGGGACTAGCGGAGCCTACGAGCAGTACTTC. The V and J genes are TRBV30 and TRBJ2-7; 11 bases fit TRBD2. Trimming at V came to 3 bases and at J to 2 bases, leaving 6 bases not matched to a gene. CDR1 is GTSNPN and CDR2 is SVGIG in the germline V gene (reference sequence). The CDR3 has 15 amino acids.

This clone showed up just once. V usage is TRBV5-6 and J usage is TRBJ2-7, with 8 nucleotides matching TRBD1. The CDR3 loop spans 14 amino acids. The J segment lost 4 bases and the V segment lost 2 bases, leaving 5 bases of the junction unmatched. Germline V gene data show CDR1 as SGHDT and CDR2 as YYEEEE. CDR3 region: CASSLRTGSYEQYF. CDR3 DNA: TGTGCCAGCAGCTTACGGACAGGGTCATACGAGCAGTACTTC.

The chain links TRBV6-5 to TRBJ1-5; no clear D. The CDR3 spans 12 residues. In germline, CDR1 is MNHEY, CDR2 SVGAGI. The V end lost 4 bases, the J end lost 6 bases, and 7 bases lay between the germline ends. DNA for the CDR3: TGTGCCAGCAGTTCCTCCTCTCAGCCCCAGCATTTT. Its translation: CASSSSSQPQHF.

This sequence joins TRBV2 and TRBJ2-4, with TRBD1 matching 8 bases. The CDR3 has 13 amino acids. Trimming cost V 8 bases and J 8 bases; bases outside gene matches: 8. The germline gives CDR1 SNHLY, CDR2 FYNNEI. DNA for the CDR3: TGTGCCAGCGTTGGACAGGGAGGTCACATTCAGTACTTC. Translation gives CASVGQGGHIQYF.

V and J are TRBV28 and TRBJ1-2, with D possibly being TRBD1 (6 bases). CDR3 length: 13 amino acids. V shed 3 bases and J shed 4 bases, with 9 bases lying between them. Per germline, CDR1 MDHEN and CDR2 SYDVKM. CDR3 in DNA: TGTGCCAGCAGTTTCGGGGGGCGCTATGGCTACACCTTC. It translates to CASSFGGRYGYTF.

The chain has TRBV7-9 and TRBJ2-6, with D maybe TRBD1 (6 bases). Germline V CDR1 and CDR2: SEHNR, FQNEAQ (reference sequence). There are 17 residues in the CDR3. Deletions cut 5 bases from V and 1 base from J, with 15 bases between. The CDR3 protein is CASSRQVSMSGANVLTF. The DNA for the CDR3 is TGTGCCAGCAGCAGACAGGTTTCCATGTCTGGGGCCAACGTCCTGACTTTC.

V and J are TRBV27 and TRBJ2-6; 7 nucleotides agree with TRBD1. The CDR3 has 17 residues. The V and J ends lost 5 bases and 0 bases, in that order; junction bases with no gene match: 7. Germline V gene lookup returns CDR1 MNHEY and CDR2 SMNVEV (reference sequence). The chain's CDR3 is CASSPRQGVSGANVLTF. As DNA, the CDR3 is TGTGCCAGCAGTCCCCGACAGGGCGTCTCTGGGGCCAACGTCCTGACTTTC.